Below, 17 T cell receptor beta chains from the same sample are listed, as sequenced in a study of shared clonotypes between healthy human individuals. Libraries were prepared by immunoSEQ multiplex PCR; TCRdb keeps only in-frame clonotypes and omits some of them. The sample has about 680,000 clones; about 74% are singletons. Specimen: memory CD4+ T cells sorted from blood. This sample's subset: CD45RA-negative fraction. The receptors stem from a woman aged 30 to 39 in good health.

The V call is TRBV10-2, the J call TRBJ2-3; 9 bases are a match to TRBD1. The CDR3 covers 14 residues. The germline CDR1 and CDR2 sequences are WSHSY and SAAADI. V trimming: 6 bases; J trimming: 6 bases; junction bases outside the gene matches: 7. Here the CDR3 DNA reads TGCGCCAGCAGAACCGGGACAGGGCCTGATACGCAGTATTTT. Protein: CASRTGTGPDTQYF.

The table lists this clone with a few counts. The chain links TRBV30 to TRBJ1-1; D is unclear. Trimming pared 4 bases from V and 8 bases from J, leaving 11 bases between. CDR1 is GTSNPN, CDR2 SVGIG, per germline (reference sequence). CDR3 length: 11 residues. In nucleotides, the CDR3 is TGTGCCTGGATGTCGAGGGCCGAAGCTTTCTTT. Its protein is CAWMSRAEAFF.

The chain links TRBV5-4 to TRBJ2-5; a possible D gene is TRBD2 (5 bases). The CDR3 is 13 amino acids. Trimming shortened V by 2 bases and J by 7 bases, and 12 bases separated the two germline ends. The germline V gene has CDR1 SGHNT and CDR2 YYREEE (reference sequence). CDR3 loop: CASSLPTEGTQYF. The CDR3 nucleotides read TGTGCCAGCAGCTTACCTACCGAGGGGACCCAGTACTTC.

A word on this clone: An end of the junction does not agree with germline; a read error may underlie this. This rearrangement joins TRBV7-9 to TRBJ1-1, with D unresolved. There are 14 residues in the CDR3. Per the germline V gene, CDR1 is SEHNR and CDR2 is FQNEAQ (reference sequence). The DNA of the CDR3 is TGTGCCAGCAGCTTATTGGGTGAGAACTCTGAAGCTTTCTTT. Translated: CASSLLGENSEAFF.

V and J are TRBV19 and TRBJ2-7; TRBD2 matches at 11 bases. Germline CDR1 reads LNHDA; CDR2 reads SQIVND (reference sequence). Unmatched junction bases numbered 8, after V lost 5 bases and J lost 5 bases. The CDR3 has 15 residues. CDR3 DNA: TGTGCCAGTAGTCCCCAGACTAGCGGGAACCACGAGCAGTACTTC. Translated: CASSPQTSGNHEQYF.

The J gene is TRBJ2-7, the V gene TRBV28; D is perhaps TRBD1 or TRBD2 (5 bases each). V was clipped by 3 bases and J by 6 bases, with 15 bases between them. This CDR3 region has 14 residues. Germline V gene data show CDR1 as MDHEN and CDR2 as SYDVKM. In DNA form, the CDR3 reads TGTGCCAGCAGTTTTTCGGGACCCCTCCCCGAGCAGTACTTC. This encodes CASSFSGPLPEQYF.

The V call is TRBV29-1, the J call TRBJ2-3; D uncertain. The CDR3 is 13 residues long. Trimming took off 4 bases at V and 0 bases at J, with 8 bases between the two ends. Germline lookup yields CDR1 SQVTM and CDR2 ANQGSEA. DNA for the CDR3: TGCAGCGTTGGGCCCCAAAGCACAGATACGCAGTATTTT. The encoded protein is CSVGPQSTDTQYF.

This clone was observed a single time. The chain's CDR3 is CASSILAGGFGYEQFF. The CDR3 DNA follows: TGTGCCAGTAGTATCTTAGCGGGAGGGTTCGGCTATGAGCAGTTCTTC. The rearrangement uses TRBV19 and TRBJ2-1; 11 bases line up with TRBD2. The CDR3 runs 16 residues. Germline V gene sequence: CDR1 LNHDA, CDR2 SQIVND (reference sequence). The V segment lost 3 bases and the J segment 8 bases; nucleotides outside the gene matches: 9.

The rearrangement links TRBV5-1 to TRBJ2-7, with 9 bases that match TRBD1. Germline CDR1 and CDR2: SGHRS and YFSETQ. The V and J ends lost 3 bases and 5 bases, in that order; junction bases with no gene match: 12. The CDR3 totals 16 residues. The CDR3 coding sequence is TGCGCCAGCAGCTCGACCACCGGGACAGGGTTCGACGAGCAGTACTTC. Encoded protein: CASSSTTGTGFDEQYF.

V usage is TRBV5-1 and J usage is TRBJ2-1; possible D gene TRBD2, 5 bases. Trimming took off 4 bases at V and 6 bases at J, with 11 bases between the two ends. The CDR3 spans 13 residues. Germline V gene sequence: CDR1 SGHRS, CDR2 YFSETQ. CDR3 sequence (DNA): TGCGCCAGCAGCAAGGACGGGATCAATGAGCAGTTCTTC. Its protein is CASSKDGINEQFF.

CDR3 loop: CASSERWTGSQRRYEQYF. CDR3 in DNA: TGTGCCAGCAGTGAAAGGTGGACAGGGAGTCAACGACGGTACGAGCAGTACTTC. The chain has TRBV6-1 and TRBJ2-7, with 8 bases identical to TRBD1. The CDR3 is 18 amino acids. J gave up 4 bases and V 2 bases, and 16 bases lay outside the gene matches. The germline CDR1 and CDR2 sequences are MNHNS and SASEGT.

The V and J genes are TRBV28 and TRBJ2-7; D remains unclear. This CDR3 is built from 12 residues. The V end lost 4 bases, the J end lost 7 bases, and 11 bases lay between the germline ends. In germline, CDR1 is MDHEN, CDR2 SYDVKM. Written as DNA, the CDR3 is TGTGCCAGCAGTTCTAGGCCCAGGGAGCAGTACTTC. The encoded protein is CASSSRPREQYF.

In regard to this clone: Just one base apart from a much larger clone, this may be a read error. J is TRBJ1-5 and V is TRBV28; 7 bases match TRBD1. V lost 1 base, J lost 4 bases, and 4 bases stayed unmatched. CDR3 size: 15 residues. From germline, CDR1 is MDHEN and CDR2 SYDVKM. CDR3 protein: CASSLFGTANQPQHF. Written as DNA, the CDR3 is TGTGCCAGCAGTTTATTTGGGACAGCTAATCAGCCCCAGCATTTT.

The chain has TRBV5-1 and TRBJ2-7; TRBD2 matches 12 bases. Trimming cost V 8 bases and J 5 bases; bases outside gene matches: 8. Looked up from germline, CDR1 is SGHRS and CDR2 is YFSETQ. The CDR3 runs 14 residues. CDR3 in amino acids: CASTRLAGVDEQYF. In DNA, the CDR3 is TGCGCCAGTACGCGACTAGCGGGAGTCGACGAGCAGTACTTC.

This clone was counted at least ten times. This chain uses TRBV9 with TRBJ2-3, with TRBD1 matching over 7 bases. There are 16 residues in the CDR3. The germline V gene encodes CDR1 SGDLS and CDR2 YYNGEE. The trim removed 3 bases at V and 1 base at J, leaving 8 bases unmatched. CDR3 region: CASSAAGGRGTDTQYF. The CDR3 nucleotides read TGTGCCAGCAGCGCCGCAGGGGGTAGGGGCACAGATACGCAGTATTTT. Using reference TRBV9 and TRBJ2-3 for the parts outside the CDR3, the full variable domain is DSGVTQTPKHLITATGQRVTLRCSPRSGDLSVYWYQQSLDQGLQFLIQYYNGEERAKGNILERFSAQQFPDLHSELNLSSLELGDSALYFCASSAAGGRGTDTQYFGPGTRLTVL.

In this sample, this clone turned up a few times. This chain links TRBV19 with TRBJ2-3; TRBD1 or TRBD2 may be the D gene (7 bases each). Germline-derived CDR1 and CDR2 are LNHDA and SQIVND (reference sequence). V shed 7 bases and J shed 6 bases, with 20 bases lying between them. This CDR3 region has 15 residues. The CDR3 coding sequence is TGTGCCAGTAAAGGGAGGGGGCACGAGCGGGATACGCAGTATTTT. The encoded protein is CASKGRGHERDTQYF.

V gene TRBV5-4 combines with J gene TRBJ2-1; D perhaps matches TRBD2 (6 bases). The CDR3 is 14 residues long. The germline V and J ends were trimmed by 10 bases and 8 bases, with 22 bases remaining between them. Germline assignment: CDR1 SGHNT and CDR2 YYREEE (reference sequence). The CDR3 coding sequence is TGTGCCGGGAGGAACGAAATCTCCCAGGATGAGCAGTTCTTC. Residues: CAGRNEISQDEQFF.